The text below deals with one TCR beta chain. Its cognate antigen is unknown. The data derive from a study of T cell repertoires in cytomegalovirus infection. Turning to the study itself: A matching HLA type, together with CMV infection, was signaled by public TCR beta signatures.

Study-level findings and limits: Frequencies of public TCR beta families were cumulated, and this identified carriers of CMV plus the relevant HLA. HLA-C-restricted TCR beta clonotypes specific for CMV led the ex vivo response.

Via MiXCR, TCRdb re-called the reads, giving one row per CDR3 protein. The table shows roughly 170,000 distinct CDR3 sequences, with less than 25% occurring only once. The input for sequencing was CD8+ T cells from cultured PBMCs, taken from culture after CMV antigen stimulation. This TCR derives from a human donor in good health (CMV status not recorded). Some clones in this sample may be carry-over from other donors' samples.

As DNA, the CDR3 is TGTGCCAGCAGTTTTTCGGCGGGGGGCTACAATGAGCAGTTCTTC. Its protein is CASSFSAGGYNEQFF. This chain connects TRBV28 to TRBJ2-1, with 8 nucleotides matching TRBD2. The CDR3 contains 15 residues. Germline V gives CDR1 MDHEN, CDR2 SYDVKM. With V trimmed by 3 bases and J by 3 bases, 4 bases remained unmatched. The variable domain in full, with the rest retrieved from reference TRBV28 and TRBJ2-1, is DVKVTQSSRYLVKRTGEKVFLECVQDMDHENMFWYRQDPGLGLRLIYFSYDVKMKEKGDIPEGYSVSREKKERFSLILESASTNQTSMYLCASSFSAGGYNEQFFGPGTRLTVL.